This T cell receptor (beta chain) was observed in a study of cytomegalovirus exposure and HLA in healthy donors. Study-level information: Falling in the Caucasian-associated ancestry cluster were less than 85% of under 450 genotyped donors.

Study results and limitations: Reportedly, TCR beta sequences accurately predicted HLA-A and HLA-B alleles in most subjects.

Vbeta (60) and Jbeta (13) primers were used in the PCR. The assay was immunoSEQ multiplex PCR, and TCRdb's table has in-frame clones only and misses some. The table shows over 100,000 clones, with roughly four fifths occurring only once. Germline CDR1 is SGHRS and CDR2 is YFSETQ. The CDR3 extends over 15 amino acids. V lost 2 bases and J lost 8, with 19 bases in between. The count of this clone is one. Antigen unknown. This TCR was recovered from a male donor in good health and CMV-seronegative. The sample consisted of PBMCs. V and J are TRBV5-1 and TRBJ1-2, with D perhaps TRBD1 (5 bases). The CDR3 bases are TGCGCCAGCAGCTTTGCGGGACTCCTTCCTGGCGGCTACACCTTC. Translated, it gives CASSFAGLLPGGYTF.